This is a list of T cell receptor beta chains from one sample in a study of Graves' ophthalmopathy and Graves' hyperthyroidism. TCRdb passed the multiplex PCR reads through MiXCR, listing each CDR3 protein once. There are 1 million to 1.3 million distinct CDR3 sequences in the sample; 35% to 40% occur only once, and around 10% lies in the top ten. Input material: peripheral blood or thyroid tissue (not recorded which). The receptors derive from an adult man with Graves' hyperthyroidism. Both conserved end residues are part of each CDR3. D genes are given only for firm matches. The size field is filled for only some rows; it gives once, few, many or a size class.

d_call	v_call	j_call	clone_size	cdr3_aa	cdr3_nt
TRBD1	TRBV7-9	TRBJ1-2	-	CASSFMGQGRSYGYTF	TGTGCCAGCAGCTTCATGGGACAGGGGCGAAGCTATGGCTACACCTTC
TRBD1	TRBV7-3	TRBJ1-6	many	CASSFGTDNSPLHF	TGTGCCAGCAGCTTCGGGACAGATAATTCACCCCTCCACTTT
-	TRBV20-1	TRBJ2-7	few	CSARLGGIGTYEQYF	TGCAGTGCTAGACTGGGGGGAATAGGCACCTACGAGCAGTACTTC
-	TRBV6-5	TRBJ2-7	once	CASSYWGRYEQYF	TGTGCCAGCAGTTATTGGGGGCGCTACGAGCAGTACTTC
-	TRBV19	TRBJ2-2	few	CASSWDTGELFF	TGTGCCAGTAGTTGGGACACCGGGGAGCTGTTTTTT
-	TRBV19	TRBJ1-2	many	CASSIDPLRGYTF	TGTGCCAGTAGTATAGACCCCTTGAGGGGCTACACCTTC
-	TRBV10-2	TRBJ1-1	many	CASSSLAEAFF	TGCGCCAGCAGTTCTCTCGCTGAAGCTTTCTTT
TRBD1	TRBV7-2	TRBJ1-2	many	CASSLRQGDGYTF	TGTGCCAGCAGCTTAAGACAGGGTGACGGCTACACCTTC
-	TRBV5-4	TRBJ2-7	few	CASRSTGSTPYEQYF	TGTGCCAGCAGATCGACGGGAAGCACTCCCTACGAGCAGTACTTC
-	TRBV28	TRBJ1-5	few	CASSLVRPNQPQHF	TGTGCCAGCAGTTTAGTACGACCAAATCAGCCCCAGCATTTT
-	TRBV7-2	TRBJ1-5	few	CASTRTVLRETQHF	TGTGCCAGCACCAGGACGGTCTTAAGGGAGACCCAGCATTTT
-	TRBV3-1	TRBJ1-1	many	CASSPGEWLEAFF	TGTGCCAGCAGCCCCGGGGAGTGGCTTGAAGCTTTCTTT
-	TRBV6-2/TRBV6-3	TRBJ2-7	few	CASSYSIPGLAYEQYF	TGTGCCAGCAGTTACTCGATCCCAGGGTTGGCCTACGAGCAGTACTTC
-	TRBV29-1	TRBJ1-1	-	CSDTGRRNTEAFF	TGCAGCGACACGGGACGGCGGAACACTGAAGCTTTCTTT
-	TRBV19	TRBJ2-6	many	CASSRYRSSGANVLTF	TGTGCCAGTAGTAGATACAGGAGCTCTGGGGCCAACGTCCTGACTTTC
-	TRBV9	TRBJ1-1	many	CASSPFVAGGTEAFF	TGTGCCAGCAGCCCATTTGTGGCGGGTGGCACTGAAGCTTTCTTT
-	TRBV5-1	TRBJ1-4	-	CASSLGQINEELFF	TGCGCCAGCAGCTTGGGACAGATAAATGAAGAACTGTTTTTT
TRBD2	TRBV7-8	TRBJ2-5	few	CASSSSGDFGETQYF	TGTGCCAGCAGCTCGAGCGGGGATTTTGGAGAGACCCAGTACTTC
-	TRBV19	TRBJ1-2	-	CASEGSVIFGSGNYGYTF	TGTGCCAGTGAAGGGAGCGTGATCTTTGGTTCGGGAAACTATGGCTACACCTTC
-	TRBV20-1	TRBJ2-7	few	CSARELASEQYF	TGCAGTGCTAGAGAACTAGCTTCCGAGCAGTACTTC
-	TRBV24-1	TRBJ1-3	once	CATSRGSYTIYF	TGTGCCACCAGTCGGGGTTCGTACACCATATATTTT
-	TRBV6-5	TRBJ2-7	few	CASSYSTASYSYEQYF	TGTGCCAGCAGTTACTCGACTGCCAGTTACTCCTACGAGCAGTACTTC
TRBD1	TRBV6-6	TRBJ1-5	few	CASRRTGDYSNQPQHF	TGTGCCAGCAGACGCACAGGGGATTATAGCAATCAGCCCCAGCATTTT
-	TRBV25-1	TRBJ1-1	-	CASLGHVETEAFF	TGTGCCAGCTTAGGGCACGTGGAGACTGAAGCTTTCTTT
-	TRBV7-3	TRBJ2-5	-	CASSLGTRTQYF	TGTGCCAGCAGCCTTGGTACCCGGACCCAGTACTTC
-	TRBV7-3	TRBJ2-7	many	CASSGSLRYEQYF	TGTGCCAGCAGCGGTTCTCTACGCTACGAGCAGTACTTC
TRBD2	TRBV5-1	TRBJ2-7	many	CASSLAGGGAWNEQYF	TGCGCCAGCAGCTTGGCCGGCGGGGGGGCATGGAACGAGCAGTACTTC
-	TRBV18	TRBJ2-5	-	CASSVAPETQYF	TGTGCCAGCTCAGTCGCACCAGAGACCCAGTACTTC
-	TRBV5-1	TRBJ1-2	-	CASSLDSTDYGYTF	TGCGCCAGCAGCTTGGATTCAACCGACTATGGCTACACCTTC
-	TRBV12-3/TRBV12-4	TRBJ2-7	many	CASSFKGGSYEQYF	TGTGCCAGCAGTTTTAAGGGGGGGTCCTACGAGCAGTACTTC
TRBD2	TRBV19	TRBJ2-7	few	CASQMWEGPYEQYF	TGTGCCAGCCAAATGTGGGAGGGTCCCTACGAGCAGTACTTC
-	TRBV7-9	TRBJ2-7	many	CASSLGRQGGGEQYF	TGTGCCAGCAGCTTGGGTCGTCAGGGTGGCGGCGAGCAGTACTTC
TRBD1	TRBV29-1	TRBJ1-3	few	CSVGQGETIYF	TGCAGCGTTGGACAGGGGGAGACCATATATTTT
-	TRBV20-1	TRBJ1-1	-	CSARAPGDTEALF	TGCAGTGCTAGAGCGCCGGGGGACACTGAAGCTCTCTTT
-	TRBV5-8	TRBJ1-1	-	CASTKGGEAFF	TGTGCCAGCACCAAGGGGGGTGAAGCTTTCTTT
-	TRBV3-1	TRBJ2-2	few	CASSPQLVSGELFF	TGTGCCAGCAGCCCCCAACTAGTTTCTGGGGAGCTGTTTTTT
TRBD2	TRBV7-2	TRBJ2-7	many	CASSWWTSGSIEPEQYF	TGTGCCAGCAGCTGGTGGACTAGCGGGAGTATTGAACCCGAGCAGTACTTC
-	TRBV4-2	TRBJ2-7	many	CASSQGLRGAYEQYF	TGTGCCAGCAGCCAAGGTCTACGGGGTGCTTACGAGCAGTACTTC
TRBD1	TRBV25-1	TRBJ1-1	-	CASSETGTGVRGAFF	TGTGCCAGCAGTGAGACCGGGACAGGGGTAAGAGGAGCTTTCTTT
-	TRBV7-9	TRBJ2-7	few	CASSSTGQNYEQYF	TGTGCCAGCAGCTCTACTGGGCAGAACTACGAGCAGTACTTC
-	TRBV15	TRBJ1-6	many	CATSREAGEGTPLHF	TGTGCCACCAGCAGAGAAGCGGGGGAAGGGACACCCCTCCACTTT
TRBD2	TRBV19	TRBJ2-5	many	CATSLAGLGETQYF	TGTGCCACCTCCCTAGCGGGACTGGGCGAGACCCAGTACTTC
TRBD1	TRBV5-1	TRBJ2-6	many	CASSFGTGGAGANVLTF	TGCGCCAGCAGCTTCGGGACAGGGGGCGCTGGGGCCAACGTCCTGACTTTC